This T cell receptor (beta chain) emerged from a study of cytomegalovirus exposure and HLA in healthy donors. The primer mix had 60 Vbeta and 13 Jbeta primers. Produced via immunoSEQ multiplex PCR; TCRdb's table is partial and in-frame only. The data contain more than 110,000 clones, less than 85% of them singletons. With regard to this clone: Its target is not known.

With 4 bases removed from V and 6 bases from J, the gap between germline ends came to 9 bases. Germline V gene sequence: CDR1 SGHAT, CDR2 FQDESV (reference sequence). This CDR3 has 12 amino acids. Findings of the study overall: The presence/absence work took it that sequencing depth was about the same across donors.

Sequencing was performed on PBMCs. This receptor was taken from a woman in her sixties or seventies in good health and CMV-seropositive. The genes are TRBV11-1 and TRBJ1-1; D unresolved. The CDR3 region has the DNA TGTGCCAGCAGCTCTTGGGCCTCTGAAGCTTTCTTT. Protein product: CASSSWASEAFF. Drawing the rest from reference TRBV11-1 and TRBJ1-1, the complete variable domain is EAEVAQSPRYKITEKSQAVAFWCDPISGHATLYWYRQILGQGPELLVQFQDESVVDDSQLPKDRFSAERLKGVDSTLKIQPAELGDSAMYLCASSSWASEAFFGQGTRLTVV.